A selection of T cell receptor beta chains follows, all from one sample in a study of shared clonotypes between healthy human individuals. Generated by immunoSEQ multiplex PCR, the TCRdb table keeps only in-frame clones and is missing some. Of 2 million to 3 million clones in the sample, 90% to 95% are singletons; the top ten hold around 0.37%. The specimen sequenced was naive CD4+ T cells from PBMCs. All receptors derive from a man younger than 35 in good health. Some clones in this sample may be carry-over from other donors' samples. CDR3s include the opening cysteine and the closing phenylalanine or tryptophan. Each record gives: J gene, clone size, V gene, D gene, CDR3 protein, CDR3 DNA. A D gene is named only where the DNA matches it firmly. Clone sizes are given selectively: once, few, many, or a class where the clone is expanded.

>TRBJ2-3|-|TRBV5-1|-
CASSRGSTQYF
TGCGCCAGCAGCCGCGGGTCAACGCAGTATTTT
>TRBJ1-5|few|TRBV2|-
CASKGNSNQPQHF
TGTGCCAGCAAGGGGAATAGCAATCAGCCCCAGCATTTT
>TRBJ2-1|-|TRBV5-1|TRBD2
CASSRSSVSGMEFF
TGCGCCAGCAGCAGATCCTCGGTTAGCGGGATGGAGTTCTTC
>TRBJ2-4|-|TRBV7-2|TRBD2
CASSSLAGGGGYIQYF
TGTGCCAGCAGCTCACTAGCGGGAGGTGGTGGGTACATTCAGTACTTC
>TRBJ2-1|-|TRBV5-6|-
CASSPGYRQNNEQFF
TGTGCCAGCAGCCCAGGGTACCGCCAAAACAATGAGCAGTTCTTC
>TRBJ2-1|-|TRBV7-3|-
CASSPSPYNEQFF
TGTGCCAGCAGCCCAAGCCCCTACAATGAGCAGTTCTTC
>TRBJ1-1|-|TRBV27|-
CASSSPGQPEAFF
TGTGCCAGCAGCTCGCCTGGACAGCCTGAAGCTTTCTTT
>TRBJ2-7|-|TRBV7-9|TRBD1
CASSLAGQGYEQYF
TGTGCCAGCAGCTTAGCGGGACAGGGGTACGAGCAGTACTTC
>TRBJ1-5|-|TRBV2|TRBD1
CASGRTGAGNQPQHF
TGTGCCAGCGGAAGGACAGGGGCGGGCAATCAGCCCCAGCATTTT
>TRBJ1-3|-|TRBV5-1|-
CASSLIPNSGNTIYF
TGCGCCAGCAGCTTGATTCCGAACTCTGGAAACACCATATATTTT
>TRBJ2-1|-|TRBV9|TRBD2
CASSRTSGVYNEQFF
TGTGCCAGCAGTCGGACTAGCGGGGTATACAATGAGCAGTTCTTC